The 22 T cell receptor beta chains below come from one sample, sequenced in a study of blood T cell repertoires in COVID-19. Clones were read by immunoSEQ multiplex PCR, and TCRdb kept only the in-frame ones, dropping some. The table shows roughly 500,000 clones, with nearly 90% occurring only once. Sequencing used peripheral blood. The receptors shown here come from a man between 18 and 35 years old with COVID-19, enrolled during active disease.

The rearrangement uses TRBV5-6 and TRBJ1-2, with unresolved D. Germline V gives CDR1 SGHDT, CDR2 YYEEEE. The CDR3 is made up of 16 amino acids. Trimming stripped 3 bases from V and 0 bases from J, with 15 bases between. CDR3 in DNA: TGTGCCAGCAGCTCCCCGGGTGGCGGAGCTAACTATGGCTACACCTTC. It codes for CASSSPGGGANYGYTF. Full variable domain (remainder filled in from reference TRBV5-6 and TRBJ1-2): DAGVTQSPTHLIKTRGQQVTLRCSPKSGHDTVSWYQQALGQGPQFIFQYYEEEERQRGNFPDRFSGHQFPNYSSELNVNALLLGDSALYLCASSSPGGGANYGYTFGSGTRLTVV.

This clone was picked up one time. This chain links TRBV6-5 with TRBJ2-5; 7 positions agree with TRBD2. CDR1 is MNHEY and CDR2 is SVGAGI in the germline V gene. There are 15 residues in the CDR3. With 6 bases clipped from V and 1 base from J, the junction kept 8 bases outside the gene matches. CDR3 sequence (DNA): TGTGCCAGCAGACGGTGGGAGGGTATCCAAGAGACCCAGTACTTC. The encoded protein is CASRRWEGIQETQYF.

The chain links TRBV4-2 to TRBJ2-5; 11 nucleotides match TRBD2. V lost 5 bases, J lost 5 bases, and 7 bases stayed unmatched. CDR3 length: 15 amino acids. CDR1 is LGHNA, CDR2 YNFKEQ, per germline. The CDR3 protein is CASSGIAGGPETQYF. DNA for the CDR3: TGTGCCAGCAGCGGCATAGCGGGAGGGCCTGAGACCCAGTACTTC.

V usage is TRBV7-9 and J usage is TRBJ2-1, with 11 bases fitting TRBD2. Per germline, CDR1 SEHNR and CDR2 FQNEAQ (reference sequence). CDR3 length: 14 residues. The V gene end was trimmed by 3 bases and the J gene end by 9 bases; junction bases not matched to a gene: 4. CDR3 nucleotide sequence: TGTGCCAGCAGCTTGGGACTAGCGGCGGCTGAGCAGTTCTTC. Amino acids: CASSLGLAAAEQFF.

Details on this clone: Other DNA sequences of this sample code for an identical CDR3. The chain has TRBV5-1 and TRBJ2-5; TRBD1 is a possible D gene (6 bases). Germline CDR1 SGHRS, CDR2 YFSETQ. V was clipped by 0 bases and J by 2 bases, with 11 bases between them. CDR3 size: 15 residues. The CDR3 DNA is TGCGCCAGCAGCTTGGGCGGGCAGGGGCAAGAGACCCAGTACTTC. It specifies CASSLGGQGQETQYF.

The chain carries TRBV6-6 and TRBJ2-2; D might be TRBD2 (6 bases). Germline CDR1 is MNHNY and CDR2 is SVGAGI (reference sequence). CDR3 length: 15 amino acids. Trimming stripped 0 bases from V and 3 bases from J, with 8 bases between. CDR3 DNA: TGTGCCAGCAGTTACTCAGGGGAGGACACCGGGGAGCTGTTTTTT. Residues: CASSYSGEDTGELFF.

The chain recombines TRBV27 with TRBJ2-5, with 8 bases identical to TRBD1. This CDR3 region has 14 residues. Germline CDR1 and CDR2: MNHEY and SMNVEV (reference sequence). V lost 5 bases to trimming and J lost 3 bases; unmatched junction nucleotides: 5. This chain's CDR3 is CASSPRTGKETQYF. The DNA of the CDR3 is TGTGCCAGCAGTCCGCGGACAGGGAAAGAGACCCAGTACTTC.

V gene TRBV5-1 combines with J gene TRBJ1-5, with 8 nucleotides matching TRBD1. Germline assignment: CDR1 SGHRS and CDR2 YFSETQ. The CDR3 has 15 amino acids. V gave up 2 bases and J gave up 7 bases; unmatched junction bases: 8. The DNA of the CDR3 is TGCGCCAGCAGCTTAATGACAGGGGTCGGGCAGCCCCAGCATTTT. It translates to CASSLMTGVGQPQHF. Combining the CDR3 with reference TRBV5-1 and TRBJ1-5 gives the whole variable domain KAGVTQTPRYLIKTRGQQVTLSCSPISGHRSVSWYQQTPGQGLQFLFEYFSETQRNKGNFPGRFSGRQFSNSRSEMNVSTLELGDSALYLCASSLMTGVGQPQHFGDGTRLSIL.

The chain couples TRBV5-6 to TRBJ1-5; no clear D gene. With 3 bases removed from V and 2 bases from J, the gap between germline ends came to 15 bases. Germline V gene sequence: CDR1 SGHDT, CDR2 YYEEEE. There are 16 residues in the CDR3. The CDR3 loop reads CASSSTRMEGNQPQHF. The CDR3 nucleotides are TGTGCCAGCAGCTCGACTAGGATGGAAGGCAATCAGCCCCAGCATTTT.

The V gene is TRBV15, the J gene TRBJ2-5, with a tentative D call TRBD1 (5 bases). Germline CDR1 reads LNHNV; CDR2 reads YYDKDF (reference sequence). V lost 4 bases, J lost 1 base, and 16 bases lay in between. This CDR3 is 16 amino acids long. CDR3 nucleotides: TGTGCCACCAGCAATCTCGGCAGGGCAGCCCAAGAGACCCAGTACTTC. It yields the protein CATSNLGRAAQETQYF.

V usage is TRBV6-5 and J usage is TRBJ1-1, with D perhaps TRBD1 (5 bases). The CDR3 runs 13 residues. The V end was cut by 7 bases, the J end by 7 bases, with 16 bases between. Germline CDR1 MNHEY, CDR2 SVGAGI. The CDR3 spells CASKLGPGGEAFF. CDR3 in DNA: TGTGCCAGCAAGTTGGGCCCCGGGGGTGAAGCTTTCTTT.

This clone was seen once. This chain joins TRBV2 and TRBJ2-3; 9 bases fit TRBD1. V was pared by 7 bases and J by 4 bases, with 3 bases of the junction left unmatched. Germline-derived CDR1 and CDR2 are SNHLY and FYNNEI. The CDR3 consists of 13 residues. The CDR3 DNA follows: TGTGCCAGCAATGGACAGGGGTCAGATACGCAGTATTTT. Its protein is CASNGQGSDTQYF.

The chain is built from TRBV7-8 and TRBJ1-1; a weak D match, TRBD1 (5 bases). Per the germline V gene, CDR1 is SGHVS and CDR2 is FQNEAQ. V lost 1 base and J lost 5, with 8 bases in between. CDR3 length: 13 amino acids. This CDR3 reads CASSLGTTTEAFF. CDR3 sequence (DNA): TGTGCCAGCAGCTTAGGGACAACTACTGAAGCTTTCTTT.

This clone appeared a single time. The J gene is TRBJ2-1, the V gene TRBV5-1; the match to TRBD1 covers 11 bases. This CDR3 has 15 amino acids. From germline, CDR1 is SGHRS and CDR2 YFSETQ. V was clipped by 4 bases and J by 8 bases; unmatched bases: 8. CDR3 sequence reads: CASSTGQGAFDEQFF. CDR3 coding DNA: TGCGCCAGCAGCACAGGACAGGGGGCCTTTGATGAGCAGTTCTTC.

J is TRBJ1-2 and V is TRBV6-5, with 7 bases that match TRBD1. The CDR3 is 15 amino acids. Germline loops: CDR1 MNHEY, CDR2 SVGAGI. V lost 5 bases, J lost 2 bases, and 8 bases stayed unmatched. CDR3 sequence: CASSHGTDPNYGYTF. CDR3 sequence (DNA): TGTGCCAGCAGTCACGGGACAGATCCCAACTATGGCTACACCTTC.

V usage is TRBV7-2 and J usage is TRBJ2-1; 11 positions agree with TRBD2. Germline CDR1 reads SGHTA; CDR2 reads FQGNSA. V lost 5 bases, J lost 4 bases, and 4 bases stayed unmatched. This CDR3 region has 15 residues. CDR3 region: CASSVRTSGYNEQFF. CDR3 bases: TGTGCCAGCAGCGTGCGGACTAGCGGGTACAATGAGCAGTTCTTC.

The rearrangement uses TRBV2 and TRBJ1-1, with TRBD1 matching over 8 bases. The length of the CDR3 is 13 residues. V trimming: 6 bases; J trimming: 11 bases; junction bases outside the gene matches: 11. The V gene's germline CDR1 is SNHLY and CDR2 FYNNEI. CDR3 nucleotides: TGTGCCAGCAGCCCCAGGGGGCCCTCTCGTGCTTTCTTT. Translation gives CASSPRGPSRAFF. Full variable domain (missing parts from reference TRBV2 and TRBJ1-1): EPEVTQTPSHQVTQMGQEVILRCVPISNHLYFYWYRQILGQKVEFLVSFYNNEISEKSEIFDDQFSVERPDGSNFTLKIRSTKLEDSAMYFCASSPRGPSRAFFGQGTRLTVV.

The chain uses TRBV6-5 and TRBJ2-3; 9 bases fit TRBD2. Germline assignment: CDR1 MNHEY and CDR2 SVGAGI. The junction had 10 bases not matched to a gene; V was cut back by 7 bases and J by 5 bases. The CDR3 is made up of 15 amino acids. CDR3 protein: CASTLTSGGLDTQYF. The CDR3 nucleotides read TGTGCCAGCACCTTGACTAGCGGAGGCCTAGATACGCAGTATTTT.

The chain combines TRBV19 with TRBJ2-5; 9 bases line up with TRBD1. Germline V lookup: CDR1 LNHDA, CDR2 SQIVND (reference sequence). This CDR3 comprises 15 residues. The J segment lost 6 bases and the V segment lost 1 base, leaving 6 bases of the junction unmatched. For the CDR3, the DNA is TGTGCCAGTAGTATAGGACAGGGGGGAGGACAGACCCAGTACTTC. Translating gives CASSIGQGGGQTQYF.

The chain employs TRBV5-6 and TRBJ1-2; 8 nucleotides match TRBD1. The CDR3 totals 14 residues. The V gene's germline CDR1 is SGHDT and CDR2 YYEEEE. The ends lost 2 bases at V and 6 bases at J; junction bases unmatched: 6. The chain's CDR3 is CASSFPGGSDGYTF. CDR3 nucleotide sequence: TGTGCCAGCAGCTTCCCAGGGGGCTCCGATGGCTACACCTTC.

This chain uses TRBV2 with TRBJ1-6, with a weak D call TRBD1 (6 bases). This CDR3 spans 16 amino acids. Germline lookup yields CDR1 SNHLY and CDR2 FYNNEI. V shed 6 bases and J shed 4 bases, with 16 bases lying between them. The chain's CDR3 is CASRPSWTEYNSPLHF. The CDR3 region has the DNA TGTGCCAGCAGGCCATCATGGACAGAGTATAATTCACCCCTCCACTTT.

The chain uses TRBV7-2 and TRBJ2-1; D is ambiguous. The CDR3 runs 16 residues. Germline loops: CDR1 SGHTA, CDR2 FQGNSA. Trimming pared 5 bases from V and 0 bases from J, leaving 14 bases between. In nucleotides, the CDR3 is TGTGCCAGCAGCCTACGGAACCCGGGCTCCTACAATGAGCAGTTCTTC. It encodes CASSLRNPGSYNEQFF.